The clone carrying this T cell receptor beta chain has a handful of counts. Antigen specificity is unknown. Each CDR3 protein gets one entry after TCRdb re-called the 5' RACE reads with MiXCR. This table has about 450,000 distinct CDR3 sequences, roughly 26% appearing once. The data belong to a study of CD8 T cells in ankylosing spondylitis. Study-wide points: Reportedly, matched ankylosing spondylitis synovial fluid was significantly enriched for disease-linked clones. It appeared that ankylosing spondylitis blood was characterized by a TCR beta motif of roughly 8 highly homologous variants. Peripheral blood held disease-linked clones only at relatively low frequency, and these were CD8+.

The CDR3 covers 13 residues. With 5 bases removed from V and 2 bases from J, the gap between germline ends came to 9 bases. In germline, CDR1 is SGHAT, CDR2 FQNNGV. The chain has TRBV11-2 and TRBJ1-1; D is undetermined. The TCR comes from a male donor with ankylosing spondylitis. Sequencing was performed on blood, either unsorted or a sorted T cell fraction (not recorded which). The CDR3 sequence: CASSLGFNTEAFF. CDR3 bases: TGTGCCAGCAGCCTGGGATTTAACACTGAAGCTTTCTTT.